This TCR beta chain was recovered during a study of cytomegalovirus exposure and HLA in healthy donors (dated by TCRdb to the late 2010s). About the study as a whole: The 670 or so repertoires of the first cohort and the 110 or so validation repertoires were produced on the same platform, according to a later analysis. The aim of the study was to test whether cataloging public T cell receptors could identify signatures of past pathogen exposure. A separate validation cohort of some 130 different subjects was used in addition to the roughly 700-subject first cohort. The study combined high-throughput TCR immunosequencing, statistical association of individual TCRs with disease status, and machine learning to predict cytomegalovirus infection status. What the study reported, not specific to this receptor: According to the authors, the approach could potentially be generalized to other disease states and immunological phenotypes. In a later analysis, TCRs clustered in the first cohort were found to also tend to co-occur in the roughly 110 validation repertoires, with roughly 93% of cluster scores above 0. The classifier was reported to diagnose cytomegalovirus status with high specificity and sensitivity in both the original and validation cohorts. Most TCR sequences were seen in very few donors, while some public TCRs were found in many individuals. In vitro tests confirmed that a few of the cytomegalovirus-associated TCR beta chains recognize cytomegalovirus antigens. In the study, 150 to 200 TCR beta chains were listed as associated with cytomegalovirus. A later analysis had no HLA typing for the validation cohort, so co-occurrence there was scored across all 110 or so repertoires.

To note about this clone: Its antigen remains unidentified. Per-base quality was not reported, and no clone a single base away is much larger than it.

The CDR3, from cysteine to phenylalanine, totals 15 residues. CDR3 DNA only is kept here, 45 bases in frame from base 1. CDR1 and CDR2 were assigned from the germline V gene (reference sequence) as SEHNR and FQNEAQ. V is pared back by 6 bases and J by 3 bases, with 12 bases lying between the germline termini. Libraries were constructed by the immunoSEQ multiplex PCR assay. As for how the authors treated the data: To diagnose cytomegalovirus status from the catalog of TCR beta chain sequences, a statistical classification framework was built. In TCRdb, the immuneACCESS table is reduced to in-frame sequences with V and J assigned. These tables do not hold every clone; where another copy was compared, an unresolved V gene accounts for under half, and the others remain unexplained. That table furnishes V, J and clone size, whereas the DNA furnished D and trimming. The sample table contains a few hundred thousand clones; only one count was recorded for almost 90% of them. Of the sample, less than 0.4% falls within the top ten clones.

The donors were included in the validation cohort of over a hundred subjects, a group kept apart from the roughly 670-subject first cohort. The V and J segments used are TRBV7-9 and TRBJ1-6, with a weak D call of TRBD1 (6 bases match). Sequencing was carried out using PBMCs. The TCR was taken from a young woman in good health and CMV-seronegative. The DNA sequence is given as TGTGCCAGCAGTTCCGGACAGTACTATAATTCACCCCTCCACTTT. The resulting protein is CASSSGQYYNSPLHF.